The 7 T cell receptor beta chains presented below share a single source sample, sequenced in a study of shared clonotypes between healthy human individuals. The protocol was immunoSEQ multiplex PCR, while the TCRdb copy is restricted to in-frame clones and leaves out a portion. Of 490,000 or so clones listed, less than 80% are singletons. Sequencing was performed on PBMCs. These receptors were taken from a woman aged 35 to 49 in good health. Some clones in this sample may be carry-over from other donors' samples.

The rearrangement joins TRBV6-4 to TRBJ2-3; D uncertain. V was cut by 2 bases and J by 0 bases, with 6 bases left in between. Germline loops: CDR1 MRHNA, CDR2 SNTAGT. This CDR3 has 14 amino acids. CDR3 sequence reads: CASSDSESTDTQYF. In nucleotides, the CDR3 is TGTGCCAGCAGTGACAGTGAAAGCACAGATACGCAGTATTTT.

The rearrangement links TRBV5-6 to TRBJ2-7; 12 bases line up with TRBD2. The germline gives CDR1 SGHDT, CDR2 YYEEEE. CDR3 size: 15 residues. Trimming at V came to 2 bases and at J to 2 bases, leaving 2 bases not matched to a gene. CDR3 residues: CASSFGLAGTYEQYF. Written as DNA, the CDR3 is TGTGCCAGCAGCTTCGGACTAGCGGGAACCTACGAGCAGTACTTC.

This clone occurred a few times. V is TRBV29-1 and J is TRBJ2-1; 10 nucleotides align to TRBD2. With 7 bases clipped from V and 12 bases from J, the junction kept 18 bases outside the gene matches. The CDR3 is made up of 15 amino acids. The germline V gene has CDR1 SQVTM and CDR2 ANQGSEA. The CDR3 DNA sequence: TGCAGCGCTGGGTCTAGCGGGAGTTCTGTATTGGGGCAGTTCTTC. Translation: CSAGSSGSSVLGQFF.

This rearrangement joins TRBV28 to TRBJ1-4; no definite D call. Trimming cost V 6 bases and J 4 bases, with 9 bases left between them. The germline V gene encodes CDR1 MDHEN and CDR2 SYDVKM. This CDR3 is built from 13 residues. The CDR3 protein is CASRGDLNEKLFF. The CDR3 DNA follows: TGTGCCAGCAGGGGCGACCTTAATGAAAAACTGTTTTTT.

The J gene is TRBJ2-6, the V gene TRBV30, with 8 bases matching TRBD1. The CDR3 runs to 16 residues. Trimming removed 5 bases from V and 1 base from J; junction bases left unmatched: 7. CDR1 is GTSNPN, CDR2 SVGIG, per germline (reference sequence). CDR3 sequence reads: CAWGTGLTSGANVLTF. For the CDR3, the DNA is TGTGCCTGGGGGACAGGCTTAACGTCTGGGGCCAACGTCCTGACTTTC.

At least ten counts were recorded for this clone. The chain employs TRBV28 and TRBJ2-7, with D possibly being TRBD2 (6 bases). CDR3 length equals 14 residues. CDR1 MDHEN and CDR2 SYDVKM come from the germline V gene. V lost 3 bases and J lost 7, with 16 bases in between. CDR3 sequence reads: CASSFTGALPEQYF. DNA of the CDR3: TGTGCCAGCAGTTTCACGGGAGCCCTCCCGGAGCAGTACTTC. Filled out from reference TRBV28 and TRBJ2-7, the complete variable domain reads DVKVTQSSRYLVKRTGEKVFLECVQDMDHENMFWYRQDPGLGLRLIYFSYDVKMKEKGDIPEGYSVSREKKERFSLILESASTNQTSMYLCASSFTGALPEQYFGPGTRLTVT.

The rearrangement joins TRBV9 to TRBJ2-3; unclear D gene. The V end lost 4 bases, the J end lost 2 bases, and 5 bases lay between the germline ends. CDR1 and CDR2 (germline): SGDLS, YYNGEE. The CDR3 sequence is 12 residues long. CDR3 region: CASSPPTDTQYF. The CDR3, as DNA: TGTGCCAGCAGCCCACCCACAGATACGCAGTATTTT. Looking up the rest from reference TRBV9 and TRBJ2-3 gives the full variable domain: DSGVTQTPKHLITATGQRVTLRCSPRSGDLSVYWYQQSLDQGLQFLIQYYNGEERAKGNILERFSAQQFPDLHSELNLSSLELGDSALYFCASSPPTDTQYFGPGTRLTVL.